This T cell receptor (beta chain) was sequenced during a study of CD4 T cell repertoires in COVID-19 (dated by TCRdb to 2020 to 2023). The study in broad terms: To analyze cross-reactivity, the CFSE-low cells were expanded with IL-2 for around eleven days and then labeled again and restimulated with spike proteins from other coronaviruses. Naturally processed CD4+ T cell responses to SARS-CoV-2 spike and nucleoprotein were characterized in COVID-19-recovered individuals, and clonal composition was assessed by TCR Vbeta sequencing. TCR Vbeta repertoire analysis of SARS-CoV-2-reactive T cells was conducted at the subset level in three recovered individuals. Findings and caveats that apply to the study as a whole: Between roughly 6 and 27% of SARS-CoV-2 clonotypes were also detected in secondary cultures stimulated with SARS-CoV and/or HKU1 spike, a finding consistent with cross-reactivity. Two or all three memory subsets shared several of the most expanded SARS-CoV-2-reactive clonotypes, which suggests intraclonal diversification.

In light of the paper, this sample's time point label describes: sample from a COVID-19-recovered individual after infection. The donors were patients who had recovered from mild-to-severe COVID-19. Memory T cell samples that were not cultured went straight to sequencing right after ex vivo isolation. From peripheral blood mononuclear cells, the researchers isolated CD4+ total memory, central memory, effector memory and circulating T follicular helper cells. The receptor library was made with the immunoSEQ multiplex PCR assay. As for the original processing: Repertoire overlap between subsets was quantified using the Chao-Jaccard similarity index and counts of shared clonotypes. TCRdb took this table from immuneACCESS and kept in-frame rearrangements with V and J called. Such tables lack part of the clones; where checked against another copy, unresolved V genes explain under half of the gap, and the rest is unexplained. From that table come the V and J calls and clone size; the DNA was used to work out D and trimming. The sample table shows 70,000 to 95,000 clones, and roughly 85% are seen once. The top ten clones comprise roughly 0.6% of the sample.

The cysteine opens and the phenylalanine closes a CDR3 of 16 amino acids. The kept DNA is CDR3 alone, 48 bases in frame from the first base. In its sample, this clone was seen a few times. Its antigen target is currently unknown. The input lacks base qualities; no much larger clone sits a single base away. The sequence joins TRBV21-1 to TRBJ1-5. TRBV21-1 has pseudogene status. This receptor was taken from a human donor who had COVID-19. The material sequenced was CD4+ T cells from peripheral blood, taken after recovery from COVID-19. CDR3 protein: CASATWRQGGNQPQHF. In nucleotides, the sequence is TGTGCCAGCGCCACGTGGAGGCAGGGCGGAAATCAGCCCCAGCATTTT.